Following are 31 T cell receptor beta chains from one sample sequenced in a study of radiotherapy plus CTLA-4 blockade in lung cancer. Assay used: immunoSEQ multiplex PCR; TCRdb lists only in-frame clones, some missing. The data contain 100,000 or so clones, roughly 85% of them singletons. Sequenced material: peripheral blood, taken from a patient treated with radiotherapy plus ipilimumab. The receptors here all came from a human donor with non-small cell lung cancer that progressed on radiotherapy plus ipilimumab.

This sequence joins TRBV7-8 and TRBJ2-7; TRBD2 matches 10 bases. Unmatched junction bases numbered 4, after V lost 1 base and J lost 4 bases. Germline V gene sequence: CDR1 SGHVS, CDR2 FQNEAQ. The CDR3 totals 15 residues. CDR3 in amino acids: CASSLGLAGPYEQYV. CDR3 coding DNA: TGTGCCAGCAGCTTAGGACTAGCGGGCCCGTACGAGCAGTACGTC.

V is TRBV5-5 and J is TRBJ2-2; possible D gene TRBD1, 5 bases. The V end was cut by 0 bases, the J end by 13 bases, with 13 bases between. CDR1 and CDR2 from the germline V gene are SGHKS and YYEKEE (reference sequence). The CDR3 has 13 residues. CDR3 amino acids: CASSLDLDIGLFF. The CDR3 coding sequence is TGTGCCAGCAGCTTGGACCTGGACATTGGGCTGTTTTTT.

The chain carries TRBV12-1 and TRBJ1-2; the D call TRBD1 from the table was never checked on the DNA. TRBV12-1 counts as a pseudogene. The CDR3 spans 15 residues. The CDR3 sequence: CASNNRDRGLSGYTF. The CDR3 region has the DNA TGTGCCAGCAACAACCGGGACAGGGGGCTCAGTGGCTACACCTTC.

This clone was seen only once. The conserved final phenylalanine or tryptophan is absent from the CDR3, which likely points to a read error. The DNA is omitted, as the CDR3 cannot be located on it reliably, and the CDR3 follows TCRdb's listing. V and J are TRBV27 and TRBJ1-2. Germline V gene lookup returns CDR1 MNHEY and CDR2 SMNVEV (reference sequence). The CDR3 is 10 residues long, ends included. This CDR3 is CASSLGVSRV.

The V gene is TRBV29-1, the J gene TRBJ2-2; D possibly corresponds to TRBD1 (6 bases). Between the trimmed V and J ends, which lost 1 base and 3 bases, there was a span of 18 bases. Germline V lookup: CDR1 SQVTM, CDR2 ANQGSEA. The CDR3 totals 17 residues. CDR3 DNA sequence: TGCAGCGTTGAAGTTACACAGGGTTTGCTCGACACCGGGGAGCTGTTTTTT. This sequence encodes CSVEVTQGLLDTGELFF.

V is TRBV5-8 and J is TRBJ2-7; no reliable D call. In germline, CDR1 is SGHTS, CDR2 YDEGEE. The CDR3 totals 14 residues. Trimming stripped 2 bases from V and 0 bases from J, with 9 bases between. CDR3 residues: CASSFHTYSYEQYF. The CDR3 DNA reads TGTGCCAGCAGCTTTCACACTTACTCCTACGAGCAGTACTTC.

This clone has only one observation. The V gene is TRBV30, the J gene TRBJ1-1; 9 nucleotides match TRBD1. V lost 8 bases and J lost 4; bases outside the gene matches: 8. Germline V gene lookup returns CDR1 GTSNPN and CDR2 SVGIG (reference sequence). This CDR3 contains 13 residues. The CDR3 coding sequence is TGTGCCGGAACCCCGGGACAGGGCACTGAAGCTTTCTTT. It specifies CAGTPGQGTEAFF.

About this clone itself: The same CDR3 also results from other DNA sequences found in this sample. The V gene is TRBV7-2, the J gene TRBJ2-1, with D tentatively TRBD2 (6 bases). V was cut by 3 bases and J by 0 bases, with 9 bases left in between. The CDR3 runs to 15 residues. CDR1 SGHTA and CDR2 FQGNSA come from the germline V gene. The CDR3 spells CASSLAGSSYNEQFF. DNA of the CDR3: TGTGCCAGCAGCTTGGCGGGGAGCTCCTACAATGAGCAGTTCTTC.

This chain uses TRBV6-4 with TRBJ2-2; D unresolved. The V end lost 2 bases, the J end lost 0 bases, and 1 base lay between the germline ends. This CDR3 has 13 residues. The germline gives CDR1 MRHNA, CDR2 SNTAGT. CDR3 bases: TGTGCCAGCAGTGACACGAACACCGGGGAGCTGTTTTTT. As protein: CASSDTNTGELFF.

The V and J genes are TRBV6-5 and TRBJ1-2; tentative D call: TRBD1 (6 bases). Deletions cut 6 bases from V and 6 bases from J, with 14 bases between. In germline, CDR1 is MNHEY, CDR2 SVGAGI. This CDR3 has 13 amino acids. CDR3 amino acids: CASSWQGQNGYTF. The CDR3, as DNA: TGTGCCAGCAGCTGGCAGGGGCAAAATGGCTACACCTTC.

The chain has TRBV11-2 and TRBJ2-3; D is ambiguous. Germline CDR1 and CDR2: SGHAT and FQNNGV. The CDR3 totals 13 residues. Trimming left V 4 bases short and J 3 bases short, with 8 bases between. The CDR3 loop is CASSSGPTDTQYF. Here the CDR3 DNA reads TGTGCCAGCAGCTCTGGGCCAACAGATACGCAGTATTTT.

The CDR3 is CASSTQYF. As DNA, the CDR3 is TGTGCCAGCAGTACGCAGTATTTT. V and J are TRBV2 and TRBJ2-3; the D is unclear. This CDR3 is built from 8 residues. Trimming pared 5 bases from V and 9 bases from J, leaving 0 bases between. Germline V lookup: CDR1 SNHLY, CDR2 FYNNEI.

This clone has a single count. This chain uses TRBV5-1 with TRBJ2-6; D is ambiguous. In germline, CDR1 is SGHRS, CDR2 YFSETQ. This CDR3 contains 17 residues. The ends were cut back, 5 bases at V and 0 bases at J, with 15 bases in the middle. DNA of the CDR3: TGCGCCAGCAGTGGGCAAGAGTTTGGCTCTGGGGCCAACGTCCTGACTTTC. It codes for CASSGQEFGSGANVLTF.

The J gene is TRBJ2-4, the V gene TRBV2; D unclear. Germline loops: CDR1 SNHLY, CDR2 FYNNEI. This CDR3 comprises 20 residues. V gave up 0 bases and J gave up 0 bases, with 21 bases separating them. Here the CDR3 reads CASSEALPHRAGPAKNIQYF. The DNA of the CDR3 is TGTGCCAGCAGTGAAGCCCTTCCCCATCGGGCTGGGCCAGCCAAAAACATTCAGTACTTC.

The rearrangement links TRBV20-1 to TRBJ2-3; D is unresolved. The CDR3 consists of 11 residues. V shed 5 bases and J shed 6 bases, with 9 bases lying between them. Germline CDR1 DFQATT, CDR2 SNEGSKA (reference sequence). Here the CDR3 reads CSAPSLDTQYF. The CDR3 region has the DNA TGCAGTGCTCCCTCTTTGGATACGCAGTATTTT.

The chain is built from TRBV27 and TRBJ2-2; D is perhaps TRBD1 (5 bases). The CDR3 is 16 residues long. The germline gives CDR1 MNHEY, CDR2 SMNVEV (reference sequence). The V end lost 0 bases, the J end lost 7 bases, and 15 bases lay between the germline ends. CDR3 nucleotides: TGTGCCAGCAGTTTATCAGGATACAGGTCCGTCGGGGAGCTGTTTTTT. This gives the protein CASSLSGYRSVGELFF.

The CDR3 DNA follows: TGTGCCTGTACCAAAGGGGGTTACAATGAGCAGTTCTTC. This gives the protein CACTKGGYNEQFF. The chain links TRBV30 to TRBJ2-1, with D perhaps matching TRBD1 (6 bases). Germline V gene data show CDR1 as GTSNPN and CDR2 as SVGIG (reference sequence). Trimming shortened V by 6 bases and J by 4 bases, and 13 bases separated the two germline ends. The CDR3 covers 13 residues.

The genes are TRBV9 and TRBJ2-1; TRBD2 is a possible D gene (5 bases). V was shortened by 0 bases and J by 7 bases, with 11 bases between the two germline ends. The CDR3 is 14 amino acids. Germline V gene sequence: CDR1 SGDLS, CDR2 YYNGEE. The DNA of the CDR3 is TGTGCCAGCAGCGTAGAAGGACTTGGGAATGAGCAGTTCTTC. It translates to CASSVEGLGNEQFF. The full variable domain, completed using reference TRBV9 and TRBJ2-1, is DSGVTQTPKHLITATGQRVTLRCSPRSGDLSVYWYQQSLDQGLQFLIQYYNGEERAKGNILERFSAQQFPDLHSELNLSSLELGDSALYFCASSVEGLGNEQFFGPGTRLTVL.

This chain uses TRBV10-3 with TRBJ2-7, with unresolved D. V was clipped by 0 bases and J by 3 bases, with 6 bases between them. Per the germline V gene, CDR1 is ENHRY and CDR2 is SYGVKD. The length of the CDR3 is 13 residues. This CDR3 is CAISESGSYEQYV. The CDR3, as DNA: TGTGCCATCAGTGAGTCGGGCAGCTACGAGCAGTACGTC.

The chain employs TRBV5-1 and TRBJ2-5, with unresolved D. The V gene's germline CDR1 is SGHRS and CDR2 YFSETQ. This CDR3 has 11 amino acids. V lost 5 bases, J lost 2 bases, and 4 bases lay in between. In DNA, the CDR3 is TGCGCCAGCAGAGATCAAGAGACCCAGTACTTC. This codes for CASRDQETQYF. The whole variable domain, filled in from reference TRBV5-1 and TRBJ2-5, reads KAGVTQTPRYLIKTRGQQVTLSCSPISGHRSVSWYQQTPGQGLQFLFEYFSETQRNKGNFPGRFSGRQFSNSRSEMNVSTLELGDSALYLCASRDQETQYFGPGTRLLVL.

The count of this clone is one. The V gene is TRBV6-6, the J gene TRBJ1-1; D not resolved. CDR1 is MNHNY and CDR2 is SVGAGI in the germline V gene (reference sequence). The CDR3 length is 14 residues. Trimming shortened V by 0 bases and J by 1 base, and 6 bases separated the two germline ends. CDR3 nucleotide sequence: TGTGCCAGCAGTTACTCTGAAAGGAACACTGAAGCTTTCTTT. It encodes CASSYSERNTEAFF.

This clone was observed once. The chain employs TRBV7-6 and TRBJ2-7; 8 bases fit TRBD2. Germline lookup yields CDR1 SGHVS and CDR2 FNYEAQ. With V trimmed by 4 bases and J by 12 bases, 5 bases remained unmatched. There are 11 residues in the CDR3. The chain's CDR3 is CASSSGLAVYF. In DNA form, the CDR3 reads TGTGCCAGCAGCTCAGGACTAGCTGTGTACTTC.

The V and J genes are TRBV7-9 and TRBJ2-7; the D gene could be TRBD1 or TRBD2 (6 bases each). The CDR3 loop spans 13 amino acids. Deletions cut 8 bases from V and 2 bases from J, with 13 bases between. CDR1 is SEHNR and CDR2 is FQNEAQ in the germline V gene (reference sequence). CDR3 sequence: CASGAEGAYEQYF. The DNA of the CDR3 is TGTGCCAGCGGAGCGGAGGGGGCCTACGAGCAGTACTTC.

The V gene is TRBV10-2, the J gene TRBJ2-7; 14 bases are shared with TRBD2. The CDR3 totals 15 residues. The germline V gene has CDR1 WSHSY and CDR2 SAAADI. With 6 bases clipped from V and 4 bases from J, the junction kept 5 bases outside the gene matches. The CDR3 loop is CASRQGLAGGYEQYF. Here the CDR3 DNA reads TGCGCCAGCAGACAAGGACTAGCGGGAGGTTACGAGCAGTACTTC.

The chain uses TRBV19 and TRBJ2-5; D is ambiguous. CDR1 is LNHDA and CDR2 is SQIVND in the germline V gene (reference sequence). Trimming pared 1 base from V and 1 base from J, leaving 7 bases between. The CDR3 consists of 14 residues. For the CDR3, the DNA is TGTGCCAGTAGTATAGGGACCCCCCAAGAGACCCAGTACTTC. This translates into CASSIGTPQETQYF.

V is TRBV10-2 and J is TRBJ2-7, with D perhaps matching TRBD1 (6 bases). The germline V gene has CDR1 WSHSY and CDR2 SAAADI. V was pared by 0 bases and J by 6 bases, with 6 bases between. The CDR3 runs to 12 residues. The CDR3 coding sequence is TGCGCCAGCAGTGAGTCGGGGGCCGAGCAGTACGTC. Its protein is CASSESGAEQYV.

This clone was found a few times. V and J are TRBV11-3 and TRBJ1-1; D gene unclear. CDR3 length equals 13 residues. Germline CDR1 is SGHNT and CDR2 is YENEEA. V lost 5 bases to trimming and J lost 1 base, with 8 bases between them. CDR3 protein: CASSRRANTEAFF. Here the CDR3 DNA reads TGTGCCAGCAGCCGGAGGGCGAACACTGAAGCTTTCTTT. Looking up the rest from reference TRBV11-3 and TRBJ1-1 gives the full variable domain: EAGVVQSPRYKIIEKKQPVAFWCNPISGHNTLYWYLQNLGQGPELLIRYENEEAVDDSQLPKDRFSAERLKGVDSTLKIQPAELGDSAVYLCASSRRANTEAFFGQGTRLTVV.

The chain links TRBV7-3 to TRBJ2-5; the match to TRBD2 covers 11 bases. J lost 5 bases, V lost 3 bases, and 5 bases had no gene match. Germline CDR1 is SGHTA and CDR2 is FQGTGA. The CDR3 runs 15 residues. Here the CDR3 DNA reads TGTGCCAGCAGCTTTATAGCGGGAGGGCTCGAGACCCAGTACTTC. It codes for CASSFIAGGLETQYF.

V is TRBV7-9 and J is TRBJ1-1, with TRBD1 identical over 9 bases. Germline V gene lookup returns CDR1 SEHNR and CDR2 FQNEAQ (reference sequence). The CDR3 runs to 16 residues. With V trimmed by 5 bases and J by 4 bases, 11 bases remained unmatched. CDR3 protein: CASSRPGTGFGTEAFF. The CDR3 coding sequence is TGTGCCAGCAGCCGTCCCGGGACAGGGTTTGGCACTGAAGCTTTCTTT.

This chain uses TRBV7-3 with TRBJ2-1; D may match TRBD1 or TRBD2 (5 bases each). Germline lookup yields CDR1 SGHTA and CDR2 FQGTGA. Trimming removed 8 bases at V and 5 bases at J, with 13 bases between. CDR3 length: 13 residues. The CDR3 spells CASARDPDNEQFF. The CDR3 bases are TGTGCCAGCGCACGGGACCCCGACAATGAGCAGTTCTTC. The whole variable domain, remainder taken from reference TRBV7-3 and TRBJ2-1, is GAGVSQTPSNKVTEKGKYVELRCDPISGHTALYWYRQSLGQGPEFLIYFQGTGAADDSGLPNDRFFAVRPEGSVSTLKIQRTERGDSAVYLCASARDPDNEQFFGPGTRLTVL.

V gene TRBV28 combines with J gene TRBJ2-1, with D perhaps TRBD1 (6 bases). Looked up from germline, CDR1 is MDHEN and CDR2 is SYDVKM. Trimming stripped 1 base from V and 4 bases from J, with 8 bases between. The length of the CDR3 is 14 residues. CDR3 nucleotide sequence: TGTGCCAGCAGTTTATCGGACAGATACAATGAGCAGTTCTTC. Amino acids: CASSLSDRYNEQFF.